Listed here are 9 T cell receptor beta chains from one sample, sequenced in a study of T cells in Graves' hyperthyroidism and ophthalmopathy. The TCR beta CDR3 regions underwent amplification using RNA transcripts as the source. Using the HTBI primer set, a first-round RT-PCR was run on the TCR CDR3. TCRdb reprocessed the multiplex PCR reads via MiXCR and lists one record per CDR3 protein. The sample yields around 600,000 distinct CDR3 sequences, more than 14% seen once. The sequenced sample was blood. The source is a woman aged 45-59 years with Graves' ophthalmopathy.

This clonotype was found a few times. The J gene is TRBJ2-1, the V gene TRBV24-1; D may be TRBD1 (5 bases). Germline CDR1 reads KGHDR; CDR2 reads SFDVKD. The CDR3 is 14 residues long. Between the trimmed V and J ends, which lost 2 bases and 3 bases, there was a span of 7 bases. The CDR3 bases are TGTGCCACCAGTGATTCCGACAGCTACAATGAGCAGTTCTTC. This translates into CATSDSDSYNEQFF.

This clonotype was recorded at least ten times. The V and J genes are TRBV7-9 and TRBJ2-7; TRBD1 aligns across 7 bases. Germline V lookup: CDR1 SEHNR, CDR2 FQNEAQ (reference sequence). Losses at the gene ends were 8 bases for V and 2 bases for J; bases not matched to a gene: 6. This CDR3 contains 13 residues. In DNA form, the CDR3 reads TGTGCCAGCCGCAGGGACAGTACCTACGAGCAGTACTTC. This encodes CASRRDSTYEQYF.

In this sample, this clonotype turned up many times. The DNA for the CDR3 is TGTGCCTGGAGGCGGGCTAGCGGGAGACATCTAGTCGACAATGAGCAGTTCTTC. Encoded protein: CAWRRASGRHLVDNEQFF. The chain joins TRBV30 to TRBJ2-1, with TRBD2 identical over 10 bases. The CDR3 totals 18 residues. CDR1 and CDR2 (germline): GTSNPN, SVGIG (reference sequence). With 3 bases clipped from V and 5 bases from J, the junction kept 16 bases outside the gene matches.

This clonotype was observed a handful of times. The chain carries TRBV9 and TRBJ2-1, with 12 bases matching TRBD2. The J segment lost 10 bases and the V segment lost 0 bases, leaving 8 bases of the junction unmatched. Germline-derived CDR1 and CDR2 are SGDLS and YYNGEE. The CDR3 is made up of 16 amino acids. The CDR3 DNA reads as TGTGCCAGCAGCGTAGACCTAGCGGGAGGGGGAGGAGAGCAGTTCTTC. Protein product: CASSVDLAGGGGEQFF.

The chain couples TRBV18 to TRBJ2-2, with D maybe TRBD1 (5 bases). CDR3 length: 17 amino acids. Trimming stripped 0 bases from V and 6 bases from J, with 17 bases between. CDR1 is KGHSH and CDR2 is LQKENI in the germline V gene. CDR3 sequence reads: CASSPPPVRVSSGELFF. DNA of the CDR3: TGTGCCAGCTCACCACCGCCAGTCAGGGTTTCGTCCGGGGAGCTGTTTTTT.

This clonotype was counted ten times or more. The J gene is TRBJ1-2, the V gene TRBV28; D is unresolved. V was shortened by 5 bases and J by 6 bases, with 16 bases between the two germline ends. Germline V gene lookup returns CDR1 MDHEN and CDR2 SYDVKM. The CDR3 is 14 residues long. The CDR3 reads CASSTPGSANGYTF. In nucleotides, the CDR3 is TGTGCCAGCAGTACCCCGGGAAGCGCGAATGGCTACACCTTC.

V and J are TRBV29-1 and TRBJ2-1; TRBD1 or TRBD2 may be the D gene (5 bases each). V dropped 8 bases and J dropped 2 bases, with 13 bases sitting between them. CDR1 is SQVTM and CDR2 is ANQGSEA in the germline V gene. This CDR3 has 13 residues. DNA of the CDR3: TGCAGCCGAGCGGCAGGGCCCTACAATGAGCAGTTCTTC. This gives the protein CSRAAGPYNEQFF.

This clonotype was seen ten or more times. The chain employs TRBV20-1 and TRBJ1-1; no clear D gene. This CDR3 has 12 amino acids. Germline assignment: CDR1 DFQATT and CDR2 SNEGSKA (reference sequence). V dropped 0 bases and J dropped 11 bases, with 13 bases sitting between them. In nucleotides, the CDR3 is TGCAGTGCTAGAGATCTGGGCAGAGGGGCTTTCTTT. Translating it yields CSARDLGRGAFF.

The genes are TRBV30 and TRBJ1-2, with D unclear. Germline V lookup: CDR1 GTSNPN, CDR2 SVGIG (reference sequence). This CDR3 is built from 14 residues. V lost 6 bases, J lost 0 bases, and 14 bases lay in between. The CDR3 DNA reads as TGTGCCTGTGGGTTGGGTCTGGCTAACTATGGCTACACCTTC. Encoded protein: CACGLGLANYGYTF.